The rows below give T cell receptor beta chains drawn from one sample of a study of metastatic and nonmetastatic thyroid tumors. TCRdb used MiXCR to call clones anew from the PCR reads. The table includes approximately 15,000 clones, less than 25% detected once. The specimen was adjacent normal tissue. These receptors were taken from a female donor with papillary thyroid cancer or a benign thyroid nodule (not recorded which). Some clones in this sample may be carry-over from other donors' samples. Each CDR3 is given with its conserved first and last residue. A D gene is named only where the DNA matches it firmly. Expanded clones get a size class; other rows say once, few or many, or leave the size out.

TRBV5-5	TRBJ2-5	TRBD1	once	CASSRNPGQGSETQYF	TGTGCCAGCAGCCGGAACCCTGGACAGGGATCTGAGACCCAGTACTTC
TRBV5-1	TRBJ1-1	.	.	CASSYDSTPEAFF	TGCGCCAGCAGCTACGACAGTACCCCTGAAGCTTTCTTT
TRBV20-1	TRBJ2-1	TRBD2	medium-sized	CSARPIAGGVKGGSNEQFF	TGCAGTGCTAGACCTATAGCGGGAGGGGTTAAAGGAGGAAGCAATGAGCAGTTCTTC
TRBV6-5	TRBJ1-4	.	many	CASSYSGQVNEKLFF	TGTGCCAGCAGTTACTCGGGACAAGTCAATGAAAAACTGTTTTTT
TRBV7-2	TRBJ2-2	.	large	CASSLVGAVTGELFF	TGTGCCAGCAGCTTGGTGGGAGCGGTCACCGGGGAGCTGTTTTTT
TRBV7-3	TRBJ1-2	.	.	CASSLGAANYGYTF	TGTGCCAGCAGCTTAGGAGCAGCGAACTATGGCTACACCTTC
TRBV7-6	TRBJ1-6	TRBD1	.	CASSLGPQGSYNSPLHF	TGTGCCAGCAGCTTAGGCCCACAGGGGTCCTATAATTCACCCCTCCACTTT
TRBV6-5	TRBJ1-4	.	.	CASSYPPEKLFF	TGTGCCAGCAGCTACCCACCCGAGAAACTGTTTTTT
TRBV20-1	TRBJ2-3	TRBD1	.	CSARDSRGLADTQYF	TGCAGTGCTAGAGATTCCAGGGGGCTGGCAGATACGCAGTATTTT
TRBV20-1	TRBJ1-2	.	.	CSASEGGNYGYTF	TGCAGTGCTAGTGAGGGCGGGAACTATGGCTACACCTTC
TRBV24-1	TRBJ1-2	TRBD1	few	CATSDMTGGLHGYTF	TGTGCCACCAGTGATATGACAGGGGGCCTCCATGGCTACACCTTC
TRBV6-1	TRBJ1-1	.	many	CASRMNTEAFF	TGTGCCAGCAGGATGAACACTGAAGCTTTCTTT
TRBV6-2/TRBV6-3	TRBJ2-1	.	few	CASSSTRKGLYNEQFF	TGTGCCAGCAGCTCGACTAGGAAGGGGCTCTACAATGAGCAGTTCTTC